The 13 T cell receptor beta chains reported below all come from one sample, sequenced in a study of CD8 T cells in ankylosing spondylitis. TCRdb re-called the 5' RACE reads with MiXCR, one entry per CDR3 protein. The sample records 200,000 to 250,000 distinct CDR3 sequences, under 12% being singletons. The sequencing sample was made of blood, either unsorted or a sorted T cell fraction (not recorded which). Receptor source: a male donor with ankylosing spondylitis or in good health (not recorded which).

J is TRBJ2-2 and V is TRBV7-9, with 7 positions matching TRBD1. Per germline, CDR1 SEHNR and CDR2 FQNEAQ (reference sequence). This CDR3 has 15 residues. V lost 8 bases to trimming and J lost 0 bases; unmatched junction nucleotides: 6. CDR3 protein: CASRLDRANTGELFF. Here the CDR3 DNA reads TGTGCCAGCCGCCTAGACAGGGCGAACACCGGGGAGCTGTTTTTT.

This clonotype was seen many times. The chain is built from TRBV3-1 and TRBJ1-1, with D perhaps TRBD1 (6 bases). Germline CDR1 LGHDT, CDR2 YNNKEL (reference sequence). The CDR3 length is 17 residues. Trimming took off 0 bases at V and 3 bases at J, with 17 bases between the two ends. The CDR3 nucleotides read TGTGCCAGCAGCCAAGAATTCTTCAGGGGCGGGGACACTGAAGCTTTCTTT. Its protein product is CASSQEFFRGGDTEAFF.

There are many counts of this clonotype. The CDR3 DNA is TGTGCCAGCAGTTTCGCCTCCTCATTAAACAATGAGCAGTTCTTC. Its translation is CASSFASSLNNEQFF. The chain links TRBV12-3 or TRBV12-4 to TRBJ2-1; D ambiguous. Trimming stripped 3 bases from V and 5 bases from J, with 14 bases between. The CDR3 is 15 residues long.

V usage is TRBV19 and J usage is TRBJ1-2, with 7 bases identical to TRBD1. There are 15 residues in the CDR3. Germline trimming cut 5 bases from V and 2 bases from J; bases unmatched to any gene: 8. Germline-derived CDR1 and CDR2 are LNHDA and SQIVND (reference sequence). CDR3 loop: CASSRVGTENYGYTF. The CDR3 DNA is TGTGCCAGTAGTCGGGTTGGGACAGAAAACTATGGCTACACCTTC.

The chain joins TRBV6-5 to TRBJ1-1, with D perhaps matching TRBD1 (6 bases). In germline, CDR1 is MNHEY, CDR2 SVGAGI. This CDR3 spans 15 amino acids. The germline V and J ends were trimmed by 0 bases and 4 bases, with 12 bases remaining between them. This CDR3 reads CASSYSIGGTTEAFF. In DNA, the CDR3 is TGTGCCAGCAGTTACTCGATAGGGGGAACCACTGAAGCTTTCTTT.

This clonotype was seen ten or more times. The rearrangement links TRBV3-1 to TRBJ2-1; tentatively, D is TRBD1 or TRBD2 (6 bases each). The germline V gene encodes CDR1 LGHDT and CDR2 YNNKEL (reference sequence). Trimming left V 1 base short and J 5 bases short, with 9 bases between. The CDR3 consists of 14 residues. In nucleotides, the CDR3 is TGTGCCAGCAGCCAAGGGGGGGCCAACAATGAGCAGTTCTTC. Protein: CASSQGGANNEQFF.

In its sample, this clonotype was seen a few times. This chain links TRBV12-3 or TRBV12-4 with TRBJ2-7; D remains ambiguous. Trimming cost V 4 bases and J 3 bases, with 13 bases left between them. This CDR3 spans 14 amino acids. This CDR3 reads CASSSGAVVYEQYF. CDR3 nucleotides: TGTGCCAGCAGTTCGGGCGCGGTGGTCTACGAGCAGTACTTC.

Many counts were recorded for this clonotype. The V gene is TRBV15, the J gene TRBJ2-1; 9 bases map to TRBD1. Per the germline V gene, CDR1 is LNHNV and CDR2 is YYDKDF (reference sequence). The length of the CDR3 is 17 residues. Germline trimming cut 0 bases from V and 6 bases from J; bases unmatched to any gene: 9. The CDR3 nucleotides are TGTGCCACCAGCAGAGATGGGGGACAGGGAGTTTTCAATGAGCAGTTCTTC. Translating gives CATSRDGGQGVFNEQFF.

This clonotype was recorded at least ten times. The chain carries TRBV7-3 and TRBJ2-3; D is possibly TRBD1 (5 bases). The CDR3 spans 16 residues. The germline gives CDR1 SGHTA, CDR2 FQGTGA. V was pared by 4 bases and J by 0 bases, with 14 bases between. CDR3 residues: CASSSQGRVSTDTQYF. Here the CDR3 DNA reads TGTGCCAGCAGCTCCCAGGGCCGGGTGAGCACAGATACGCAGTATTTT. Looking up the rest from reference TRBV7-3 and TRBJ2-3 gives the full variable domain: GAGVSQTPSNKVTEKGKYVELRCDPISGHTALYWYRQSLGQGPEFLIYFQGTGAADDSGLPNDRFFAVRPEGSVSTLKIQRTERGDSAVYLCASSSQGRVSTDTQYFGPGTRLTVL.

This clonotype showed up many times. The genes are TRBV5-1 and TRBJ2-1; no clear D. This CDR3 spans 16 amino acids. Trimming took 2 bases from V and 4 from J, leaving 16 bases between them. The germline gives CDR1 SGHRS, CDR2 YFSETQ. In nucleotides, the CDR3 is TGCGCCAGCAGCTTCGAAGGAGCCCTTGGTTACAATGAGCAGTTCTTC. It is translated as CASSFEGALGYNEQFF.

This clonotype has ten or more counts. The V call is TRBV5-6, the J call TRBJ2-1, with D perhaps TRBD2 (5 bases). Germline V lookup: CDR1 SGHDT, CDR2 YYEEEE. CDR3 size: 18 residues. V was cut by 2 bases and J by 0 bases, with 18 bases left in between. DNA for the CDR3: TGTGCCAGCAGCTTTTCGGAGATTCTGGGGAGCTCCTACAATGAGCAGTTCTTC. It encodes CASSFSEILGSSYNEQFF. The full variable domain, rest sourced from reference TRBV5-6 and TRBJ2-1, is DAGVTQSPTHLIKTRGQQVTLRCSPKSGHDTVSWYQQALGQGPQFIFQYYEEEERQRGNFPDRFSGHQFPNYSSELNVNALLLGDSALYLCASSFSEILGSSYNEQFFGPGTRLTVL.

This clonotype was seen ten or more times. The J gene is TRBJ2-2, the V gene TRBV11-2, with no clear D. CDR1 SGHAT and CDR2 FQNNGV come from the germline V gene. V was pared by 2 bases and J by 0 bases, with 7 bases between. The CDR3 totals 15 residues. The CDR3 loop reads CASSLILANTGELFF. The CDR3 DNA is TGTGCCAGCAGCTTAATCCTAGCGAACACCGGGGAGCTGTTTTTT. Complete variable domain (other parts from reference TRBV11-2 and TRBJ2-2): EAGVAQSPRYKIIEKRQSVAFWCNPISGHATLYWYQQILGQGPKLLIQFQNNGVVDDSQLPKDRFSAERLKGVDSTLKIQPAKLEDSAVYLCASSLILANTGELFFGEGSRLTVL.

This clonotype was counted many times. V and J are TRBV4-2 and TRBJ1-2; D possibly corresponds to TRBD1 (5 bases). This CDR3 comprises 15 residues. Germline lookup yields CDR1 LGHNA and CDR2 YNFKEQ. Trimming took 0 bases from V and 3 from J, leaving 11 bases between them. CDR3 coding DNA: TGTGCCAGCAGCCAAGAGCCGGGGGGAGACTATGGCTACACCTTC. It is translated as CASSQEPGGDYGYTF.